This TCR beta chain stems from a study of response to subunit inactivated influenza vaccine. General study findings and limits: A suggestion made by the authors is that each seasonal influenza vaccination recruits few new T cells.

The germline CDR1 and CDR2 sequences are SGHTA and FQGNSA. J was trimmed by 6 bases and V by 2 bases; bases with no gene match: 7. The CDR3 length is 14 residues. TCRdb re-called the RT-PCR reads with MiXCR, one entry per CDR3 protein. Here the sample spans hundreds of thousands of distinct CDR3 sequences, approximately 15% being singletons. This clonotype appeared many times. Antigen unknown. This chain uses TRBV7-2 with TRBJ2-7; TRBD1 matches 7 bases. This sequence originates from a man in his fifties who received an inactivated influenza vaccine. Sequences were derived from PBMCs from blood, sampled less than 15 days before vaccination. The CDR3 DNA follows: TGTGCCAGCAGCTTAAAAGGGGGCTTATCCGAGCAGTACTTC. This sequence encodes CASSLKGGLSEQYF. Drawing the rest from reference TRBV7-2 and TRBJ2-7, the complete variable domain is GAGVSQSPSNKVTEKGKDVELRCDPISGHTALYWYRQSLGQGLEFLIYFQGNSAPDKSGLPSDRFSAERTGGSVSTLTIQRTQQEDSAVYLCASSLKGGLSEQYFGPGTRLTVT.